This T cell receptor beta chain was recovered during a study of cytomegalovirus exposure and HLA in healthy donors. As for the study in general: Roughly four fifths of 300 to 450 genotyped donors fell in the Caucasian-associated ancestry cluster.

Broader study findings: There were some public TCRs occurring in many donors, but most TCR sequences were rare. Excluded: some indistinguishable V segments such as TRBV6-2 and TRBV6-3. The listing of some 170 TCR beta chains classed them as cytomegalovirus-associated.

In this sample, this clone turned up a few times. Its cognate antigen is unknown. Trimming at V came to 3 bases and at J to 2 bases, leaving 12 bases not matched to a gene. This CDR3 region has 18 residues. Germline CDR1 reads SGDLS; CDR2 reads YYNGEE. PCR used 60 Vbeta primers and 13 Jbeta primers. TCRdb's table, derived via immunoSEQ multiplex PCR, lists solely in-frame clones and lacks some. This table holds 130,000 or so clones, around 75% found once. The chain recombines TRBV9 with TRBJ1-4; 8 nucleotides agree with TRBD1. Sequenced material: PBMCs. This receptor was obtained from a man aged 25 to 40 in good health and CMV-seronegative. This CDR3 is CASSGRDRSPPTNEKLFF. CDR3 in DNA: TGTGCCAGCAGCGGCCGGGACAGGAGTCCTCCGACTAATGAAAAACTGTTTTTT.